What follows are 20 T cell receptor beta chains derived from one specimen sequenced in a study of blood T cell repertoires in COVID-19. Produced via immunoSEQ multiplex PCR; TCRdb's table is partial and in-frame only. Of around 160,000 clones listed, 80% were seen once; the top ten hold 3% to 4%. The specimen sequenced was PBMCs or T cells enriched from blood (not recorded which). Receptors were obtained from a woman in her fifties or sixties who had recovered from COVID-19.

This chain connects TRBV5-6 to TRBJ2-5, with D perhaps TRBD2 (5 bases). Germline-derived CDR1 and CDR2 are SGHDT and YYEEEE. The CDR3 covers 15 residues. V gave up 1 base and J gave up 1 base, with 11 bases separating them. CDR3 sequence (DNA): TGTGCCAGCAGCTTGTGGTGGGAGACCCAAGAGACCCAGTACTTC. Residues: CASSLWWETQETQYF.

The gene calls are TRBV5-1 and TRBJ2-2, with 7 positions matching TRBD2. Germline CDR1 is SGHRS and CDR2 is YFSETQ. J gave up 7 bases and V 5 bases, and 11 bases lay outside the gene matches. The CDR3 runs to 15 residues. The CDR3 nucleotides are TGCGCCAGCAGTGTTGGGAGGGCCAGGAGCGGGGAGCTGTTTTTT. It specifies CASSVGRARSGELFF.

V and J are TRBV25-1 and TRBJ1-4, with no clear D. V was pared by 3 bases and J by 7 bases, with 12 bases between. The CDR3 has 14 amino acids. CDR1 and CDR2 (germline): MGHDK, SYGVNS. Here the CDR3 DNA reads TGTGCCAGCAGTGAGATTGAGGGAGGTGAAAAACTGTTTTTT. Amino acid sequence: CASSEIEGGEKLFF.

This clone was counted a few times. This chain connects TRBV27 to TRBJ2-1; 10 positions match TRBD2. Losses at the gene ends were 2 bases for V and 8 bases for J; bases not matched to a gene: 6. CDR1 is MNHEY and CDR2 is SMNVEV in the germline V gene (reference sequence). The CDR3 runs 15 residues. The CDR3 loop is CASSLRLAGLDEQFF. The CDR3 DNA is TGTGCCAGCAGTTTACGACTAGCGGGTTTAGATGAGCAGTTCTTC.

The CDR3 here is CSVSPVYQSNTEAFF. The CDR3 DNA is TGCAGCGTTAGTCCTGTTTATCAGTCGAACACTGAAGCTTTCTTT. V gene TRBV29-1 combines with J gene TRBJ1-1, with D uncertain. V was pared by 5 bases and J by 1 base, with 17 bases between. This CDR3 has 15 amino acids. Germline CDR1 reads SQVTM; CDR2 reads ANQGSEA.

The chain is built from TRBV5-8 and TRBJ1-5; D gene unclear. V lost 3 bases, J lost 2 bases, and 12 bases lay in between. CDR3 length equals 15 residues. Germline V gene data show CDR1 as SGHTS and CDR2 as YDEGEE. The DNA of the CDR3 is TGTGCCAGCAGCTCCCCAGGTAGCGGCAATCAGCCCCAGCATTTT. Amino acids: CASSSPGSGNQPQHF. The whole variable domain, remainder taken from reference TRBV5-8 and TRBJ1-5, is EAGVTQSPTHLIKTRGQQATLRCSPISGHTSVYWYQQALGLGLQFLLWYDEGEERNRGNFPPRFSGRQFPNYSSELNVNALELEDSALYLCASSSPGSGNQPQHFGDGTRLSIL.

The rearrangement joins TRBV4-1 to TRBJ2-7; D remains ambiguous. Trimming took 1 base from V and 2 from J, leaving 6 bases between them. The V gene's germline CDR1 is MGHRA and CDR2 YSYEKL. The CDR3 runs 13 residues. The CDR3 protein is CASSQVLTYEQYF. CDR3 bases: TGCGCCAGCAGCCAAGTGCTAACCTACGAGCAGTACTTC.

This chain uses TRBV18 with TRBJ1-5, with TRBD1 matching over 7 bases. The CDR3 is made up of 14 amino acids. The germline V gene has CDR1 KGHSH and CDR2 LQKENI. V shed 4 bases, J shed 7 bases, and the junction held 7 bases outside the gene matches. Written as DNA, the CDR3 is TGTGCCAGCTCACAAACAGGGGAAACGCAGCCCCAGCATTTT. As protein: CASSQTGETQPQHF.

V usage is TRBV7-2 and J usage is TRBJ1-1; possible D gene TRBD1, 6 bases. The CDR3 loop spans 16 amino acids. Looked up from germline, CDR1 is SGHTA and CDR2 is FQGNSA. V was cut by 5 bases and J by 4 bases, with 20 bases left in between. The CDR3 loop reads CASSTSGGGSLTEAFF. The CDR3 DNA sequence: TGTGCCAGCAGCACCTCGGGGGGGGGCTCTCTCACTGAAGCTTTCTTT.

V and J are TRBV5-1 and TRBJ2-1; TRBD2 matches at 8 bases. The CDR3 extends over 15 amino acids. Per germline, CDR1 SGHRS and CDR2 YFSETQ. J was trimmed by 10 bases and V by 4 bases; bases with no gene match: 13. The CDR3 protein is CASSPGLAPTGEQFF. In nucleotides, the CDR3 is TGCGCCAGCAGCCCCGGACTAGCCCCCACCGGGGAGCAGTTCTTC.

This chain uses TRBV5-4 with TRBJ2-2; tentative D call: TRBD1 (5 bases). The V gene lost 0 bases and the J gene lost 6 bases, with 15 bases spanning the gap. Germline CDR1 SGHNT, CDR2 YYREEE (reference sequence). There are 16 residues in the CDR3. This chain's CDR3 is CASSLGPSGLSGELFF. The CDR3 DNA reads as TGTGCCAGCAGCTTGGGGCCCTCAGGGTTGTCCGGGGAGCTGTTTTTT.

This clone has just a few counts. The chain links TRBV14 to TRBJ2-3, with TRBD2 matching 15 bases. V gave up 4 bases and J gave up 2 bases; unmatched junction bases: 4. Germline assignment: CDR1 SGHDN and CDR2 FVKESK. The CDR3 consists of 17 residues. In DNA form, the CDR3 reads TGTGCCAGCAGCCCGGGACTAGCGGGGGGCCACACAGATACGCAGTATTTT. It is translated as CASSPGLAGGHTDTQYF.

This clone was seen once. The V gene is TRBV30, the J gene TRBJ1-6; D perhaps matches TRBD1 (6 bases). This CDR3 spans 15 amino acids. From germline, CDR1 is GTSNPN and CDR2 SVGIG (reference sequence). The ends were cut back, 2 bases at V and 9 bases at J, with 17 bases in the middle. This CDR3 is CAWSPLPIRGSPLHF. Here the CDR3 DNA reads TGTGCCTGGAGTCCCCTTCCCATCAGGGGTTCACCCCTCCACTTT.

The chain recombines TRBV4-1 with TRBJ1-1, with 9 bases aligning to TRBD1. CDR1 MGHRA and CDR2 YSYEKL come from the germline V gene. This CDR3 spans 15 amino acids. With V trimmed by 4 bases and J by 5 bases, 8 bases remained unmatched. In DNA form, the CDR3 reads TGCGCCAGCAGCCTACTACAGGGGGCCTCGACTGAAGCTTTCTTT. This gives the protein CASSLLQGASTEAFF.

On this clone: Other DNA sequences in the sample encode the same CDR3. The chain has TRBV2 and TRBJ1-1; D is undetermined. The germline V and J ends were trimmed by 8 bases and 0 bases, with 7 bases remaining between them. Germline-derived CDR1 and CDR2 are SNHLY and FYNNEI. CDR3 size: 12 residues. The CDR3 is CASSVMNTEAFF. Here the CDR3 DNA reads TGTGCCAGCTCGGTTATGAACACTGAAGCTTTCTTT.

V gene TRBV5-6 combines with J gene TRBJ1-1; 7 nucleotides match TRBD1. V lost 3 bases and J lost 5; bases outside the gene matches: 10. CDR1 is SGHDT, CDR2 YYEEEE, per germline. This CDR3 has 15 residues. The chain's CDR3 is CASSYLDRVGTEAFF. For the CDR3, the DNA is TGTGCCAGCAGCTACTTAGACAGGGTTGGGACTGAAGCTTTCTTT.

This chain joins TRBV21-1 and TRBJ1-3; the table's D gene call, TRBD1, was not cross checked with the DNA. TRBV21-1 is a pseudogene segment. This CDR3 contains 18 residues. The CDR3 loop reads CASSKLWDKGDSGNTIYF. The CDR3, as DNA: TGTGCCAGCAGCAAGCTCTGGGACAAGGGGGACTCTGGAAACACCATATATTTT.

This rearrangement joins TRBV5-1 to TRBJ2-5, with D possibly being TRBD1 (6 bases). Germline CDR1 is SGHRS and CDR2 is YFSETQ. V lost 0 bases, J lost 5 bases, and 14 bases lay in between. This CDR3 region has 15 residues. The CDR3 sequence is CASSLGTGPGETQYF. CDR3 DNA: TGCGCCAGCAGCTTGGGAACAGGGCCGGGGGAGACCCAGTACTTC.

V gene TRBV5-6 combines with J gene TRBJ1-6; no reliable D call. This CDR3 is built from 15 residues. Germline V lookup: CDR1 SGHDT, CDR2 YYEEEE. The germline V and J ends were trimmed by 2 bases and 6 bases, with 12 bases remaining between them. The CDR3 nucleotides read TGTGCCAGCAGCTTCTATTCACTTATTAATTCACCCCTCCACTTT. It codes for CASSFYSLINSPLHF.

The V and J genes are TRBV7-6 and TRBJ1-4; no reliable D call. V lost 4 bases, J lost 3 bases, and 6 bases lay in between. This CDR3 is 13 amino acids long. From germline, CDR1 is SGHVS and CDR2 FNYEAQ. CDR3 sequence (DNA): TGTGCCAGCAGCTGGGAGGCTAATGAAAAACTGTTTTTT. It codes for CASSWEANEKLFF.